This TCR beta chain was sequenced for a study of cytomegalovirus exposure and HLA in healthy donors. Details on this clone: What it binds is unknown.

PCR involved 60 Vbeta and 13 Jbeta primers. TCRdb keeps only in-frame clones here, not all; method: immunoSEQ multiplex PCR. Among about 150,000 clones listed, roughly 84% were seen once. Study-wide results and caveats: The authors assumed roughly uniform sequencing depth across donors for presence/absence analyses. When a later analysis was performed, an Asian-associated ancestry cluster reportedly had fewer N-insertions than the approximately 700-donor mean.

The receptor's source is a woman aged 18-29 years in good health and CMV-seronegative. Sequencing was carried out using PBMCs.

CDR3 nucleotide sequence: TGTGCCAGCAGGATTAGCGGGAGCACAGATACGCAGTATTTT. Protein sequence: CASRISGSTDTQYF. V and J are TRBV2 and TRBJ2-3, with 7 bases lining up with TRBD2. Trimming cost V 6 bases and J 0 bases; bases outside gene matches: 3. The CDR3 extends over 14 amino acids. From germline, CDR1 is SNHLY and CDR2 FYNNEI.